This TCR beta chain was recovered during a study of blood T cell repertoires in COVID-19. Study information: Some COVID-19 samples were acute and others convalescent; all came from the United States, Italy and Spain. PBMCs, B-cell-depleted T cells, or T cells provided the cDNA or gDNA that made up the material.

The repertoire was sequenced with immunoSEQ multiplex PCR; TCRdb's copy has only in-frame clones and lacks some. The sample holds under 400,000 clones, 90% seen once. The V and J ends lost 8 bases and 0 bases respectively, with 10 bases between them. The germline gives CDR1 MNHEY, CDR2 SVGAGI. The CDR3 runs 13 residues. The receptor was isolated from a woman under 40 with COVID-19, enrolled during active disease. Source material: peripheral blood. The chain carries TRBV6-5 and TRBJ1-1; D gene ambiguous. The CDR3 is CASSTEMNTEAFF. In DNA, the CDR3 is TGTGCCAGCTCCACAGAGATGAACACTGAAGCTTTCTTT.